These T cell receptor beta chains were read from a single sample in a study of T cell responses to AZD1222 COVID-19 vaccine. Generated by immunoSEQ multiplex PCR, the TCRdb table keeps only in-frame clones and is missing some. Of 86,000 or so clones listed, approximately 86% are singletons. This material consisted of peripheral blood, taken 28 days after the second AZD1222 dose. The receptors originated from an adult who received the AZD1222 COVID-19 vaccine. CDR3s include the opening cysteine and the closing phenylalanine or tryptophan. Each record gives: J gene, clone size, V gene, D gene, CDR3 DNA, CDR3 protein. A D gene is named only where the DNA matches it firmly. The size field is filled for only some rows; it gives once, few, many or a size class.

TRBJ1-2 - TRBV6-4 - TGTGCCAGCAGTGTTAGCGGACGGGCAGGGGATTATGGCTACACCTTC CASSVSGRAGDYGYTF
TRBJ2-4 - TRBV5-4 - TGTGCCAGCAGCCCCACAGGGGGGGAGGCCGGGGACATTCAGTACTTC CASSPTGGEAGDIQYF
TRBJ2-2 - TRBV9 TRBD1 TGTGCCAGCAGCGTAGCTACGGGACAGGCTAACACCGGGGAGCTGTTTTTT CASSVATGQANTGELFF
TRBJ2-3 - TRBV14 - TGTGCCAGCAGCCGCGACAGAGGAGATACGCAGTATTTT CASSRDRGDTQYF
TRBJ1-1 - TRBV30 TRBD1 TGTGCCTGGAGAACGGACAGGGCGGGGAATACTTTCTTT CAWRTDRAGNTFF
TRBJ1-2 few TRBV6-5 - TGTGCCAGCAGTTCCGGGGGCCACTATGGCTACACCTTC CASSSGGHYGYTF
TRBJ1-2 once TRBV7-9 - TGTGCCAGCAGCTTTCGACAGAACCCGAATAACTATGGCTACACCTTC CASSFRQNPNNYGYTF
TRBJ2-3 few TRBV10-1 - TGCGCCAGCAGTGAGTGTTCGACGGTTATCTGCACAGATACGCAGTATTTT CASSECSTVICTDTQYF
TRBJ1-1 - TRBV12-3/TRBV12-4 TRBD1 TGTGCCAGCAGACGGACAGGGGTTTCTGAAGCTTTCTTT CASRRTGVSEAFF
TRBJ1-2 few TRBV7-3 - TGTGCCAGCAGCTCCCCGGGGAGGGGGGATGGCTACACCTTC CASSSPGRGDGYTF
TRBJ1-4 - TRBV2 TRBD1 TGTGCCGGCGGGGGGGACAGGCGTGAAAAACTGTTTTTT CAGGGDRREKLFF
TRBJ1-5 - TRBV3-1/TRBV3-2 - TGTGCCAGCAGCCTTGGGGGGATGAGCAATCAGCCCCAGCATTTT CASSLGGMSNQPQHF
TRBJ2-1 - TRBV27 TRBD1 TGTGCCAGCAGTTTGAGGGGGCCTAATGAGCAGTTCTTC CASSLRGPNEQFF
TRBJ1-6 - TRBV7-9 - TGTGCCAGCGAGGACGTGGATAATTCACCCCTCCACTTT CASEDVDNSPLHF
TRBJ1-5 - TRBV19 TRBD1 TGTGCCAGTAGTACACGACAGGGCCATCAGCCCCAGCATTTT CASSTRQGHQPQHF
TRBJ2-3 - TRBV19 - TGTGCCAGTAGTATCCGTGCGGATTCCCTCACAGATACGCAGTATTTT CASSIRADSLTDTQYF
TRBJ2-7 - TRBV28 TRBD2 TGTGCCAGCAGTTTTGGCGGGAGGATCCCCTACGAGCAGTACTTC CASSFGGRIPYEQYF
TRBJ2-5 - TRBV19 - TGTGCCAGCCGTCGGGGGGCGAGCGGGGAGACCCAGTACTTC CASRRGASGETQYF
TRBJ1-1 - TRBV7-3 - TGTGCCAGCAGCCCGATGGGGGTTGGGACTGAAGCTTTCTTT CASSPMGVGTEAFF
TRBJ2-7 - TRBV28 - TGTGCCAGCAGTTTACAGCCCACCTACGAGCAGTACTTC CASSLQPTYEQYF
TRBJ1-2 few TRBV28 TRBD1 TGTGCCAGCAGTACCACCGGGACAGCCAACTATGGCTACACCTTC CASSTTGTANYGYTF
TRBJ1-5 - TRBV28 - TGTGCCAGCAGTTCCCCTACAGGGTACGTCGGTCAGCCCCAGCATTTT CASSSPTGYVGQPQHF
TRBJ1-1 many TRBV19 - TGTGCCAGTAGGATAGGGGCGGGAAGCGTCACTGAAGCTTTCTTT CASRIGAGSVTEAFF
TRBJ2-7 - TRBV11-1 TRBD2 TGTGCCAGCAGCCCGGGGGGAGCCTACGAGCAGTACTTC CASSPGGAYEQYF
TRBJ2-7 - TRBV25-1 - TGTGCCAGCAGTCAGCCGGTACCCTACGAGCAGTACTTC CASSQPVPYEQYF
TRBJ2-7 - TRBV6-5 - TGTGCCAGCAGTACCGCGGGTGGGGGAAATAGCGAGCAGTACTTC CASSTAGGGNSEQYF
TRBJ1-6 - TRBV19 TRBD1 TGTGCCAGTAGTCCAGGGGGGAATTCACCCCTCCACTTT CASSPGGNSPLHF
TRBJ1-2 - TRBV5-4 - TGTGCCAGCAGCTTGGACCCCACGGGCGGCTACACCTTC CASSLDPTGGYTF
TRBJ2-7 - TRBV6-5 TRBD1 TGTGCCAGCAGTTACATGCCGGGACAGGGGGCCTACGAGCAGTACTTC CASSYMPGQGAYEQYF
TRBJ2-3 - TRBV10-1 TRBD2 TGCGCCAGCAGGGGGGGGGTCACAGATACGCAGTATTTT CASRGGVTDTQYF
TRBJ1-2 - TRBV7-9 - TGTGCCAGCAGCACCGGGGAACCCTATGGCTACACCTTC CASSTGEPYGYTF
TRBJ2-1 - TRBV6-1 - TGTGCCAGCAGTGAATCGACGGTCAATGAGCAGTTCTTC CASSESTVNEQFF
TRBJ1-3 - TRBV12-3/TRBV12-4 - TGTGCCAGCAGCCGGGGGGTAGGCACCATATATTTT CASSRGVGTIYF
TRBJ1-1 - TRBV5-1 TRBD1 TGCGCCAGCAGCTTACAGGGGGGGAACACTGAAGCTTTCTTT CASSLQGGNTEAFF
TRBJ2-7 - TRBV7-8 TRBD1 TGTGCCAGCAGGGGAATGGGGACAGGCCGATTCTACGAGCAGTACTTC CASRGMGTGRFYEQYF
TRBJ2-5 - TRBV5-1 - TGCGCCAGCAGCTCGGGTGGCGCAACCATAGAGACCCAGTACTTC CASSSGGATIETQYF